This TCR beta chain appears in the sequencing data of a study of radiotherapy plus CTLA-4 blockade in lung cancer. Study-level background: Among all patients, 15% to 20% showed objective responses, while 30% to 35% had disease control.

Repertoires were generated with immunoSEQ multiplex PCR, while TCRdb's copy carries only in-frame clones and drops some. Of approximately 32,000 clones in the sample, 60% to 75% were seen once. Regarding this clone: Its antigen is not identified.

Study results and limitations: According to reports, early shifts in blood T cell clones, alongside interferon-beta, forecast response most accurately. TCR clones of tumor origin grew in blood after radiotherapy plus ipilimumab.

Trimming took off 0 bases at V and 0 bases at J, with 6 bases between the two ends. The CDR3 length is 15 residues. Looked up from germline, CDR1 is SNHLY and CDR2 is FYNNEI. This TCR was recovered from a human donor with non-small cell lung cancer who had stable disease on radiotherapy plus ipilimumab. The rearrangement uses TRBV2 and TRBJ1-5, with D possibly TRBD1 on 5 matching bases. The specimen comprised peripheral blood, sampled from a patient treated with radiotherapy plus ipilimumab. The DNA of the CDR3 is TGTGCCAGCAGTGAAGCGGGGGTTAGCAATCAGCCCCAGCATTTT. Translated, it gives CASSEAGVSNQPQHF.